This T cell receptor (beta chain) originates from a study of blood T cells in healthy people across ages. Findings of the study overall: Researchers deemed the diversity estimates from one million T cells underestimates. Roughly linear age-related decline in beta diversity appeared, significant by age 40.

Turning to this clonotype: What it binds is not known.

The CDR3 is 15 residues long. The V and J ends lost 5 bases and 5 bases, in that order; junction bases with no gene match: 6. Germline V gives CDR1 SGHTA, CDR2 FQGNSA. With a J-beta primer mix and a sample-barcoded 5' primer, a second PCR ran 7 to 11 cycles. Each TCR beta cDNA got a 12-nucleotide random molecular identifier. TCRdb called the 5' RACE reads again in MiXCR, with one record for every CDR3 protein. The sample lists around 800,000 distinct CDR3 sequences, 40% to 65% occurring once. The chain recombines TRBV7-2 with TRBJ2-1; 10 nucleotides line up with TRBD2. Sample: blood. The clonotype comes from a man older than 75 in good health. The CDR3 spells CASSQRTSGDNEQFF. The DNA for the CDR3 is TGTGCCAGCAGCCAAAGGACTAGCGGAGACAATGAGCAGTTCTTC.